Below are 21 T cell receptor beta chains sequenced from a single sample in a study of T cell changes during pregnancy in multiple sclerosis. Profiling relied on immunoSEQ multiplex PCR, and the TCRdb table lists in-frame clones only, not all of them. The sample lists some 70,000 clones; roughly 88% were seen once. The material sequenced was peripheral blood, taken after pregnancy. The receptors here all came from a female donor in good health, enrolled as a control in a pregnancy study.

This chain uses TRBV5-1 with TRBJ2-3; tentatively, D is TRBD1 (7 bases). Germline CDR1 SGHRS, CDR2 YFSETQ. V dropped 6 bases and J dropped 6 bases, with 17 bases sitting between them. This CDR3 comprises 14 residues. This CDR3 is CASNPLAGGDTQYF. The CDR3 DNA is TGCGCCAGCAATCCACTAGCAGGGGGGGATACGCAGTATTTT.

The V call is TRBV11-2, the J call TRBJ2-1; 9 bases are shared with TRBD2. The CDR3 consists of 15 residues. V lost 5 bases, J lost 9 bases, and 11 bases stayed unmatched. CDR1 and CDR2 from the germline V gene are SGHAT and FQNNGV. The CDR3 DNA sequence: TGTGCCAGCAGCACCCCGCCGGGACTAGCAGCTGAGCAGTTCTTC. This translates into CASSTPPGLAAEQFF.

The CDR3 sequence is CASSPPSGGRVEKLFF. As DNA, the CDR3 is TGTGCCAGCAGTCCGCCCTCAGGGGGCAGGGTTGAAAAACTGTTTTTT. The V gene is TRBV2, the J gene TRBJ1-4, with 8 positions matching TRBD1. In germline, CDR1 is SNHLY, CDR2 FYNNEI. The CDR3 sequence is 16 residues long. Trimming cost V 5 bases and J 7 bases; bases outside gene matches: 12.

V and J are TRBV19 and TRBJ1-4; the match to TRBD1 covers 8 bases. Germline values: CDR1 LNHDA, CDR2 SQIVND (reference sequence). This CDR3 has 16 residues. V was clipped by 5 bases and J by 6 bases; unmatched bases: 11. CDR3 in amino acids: CASSGRGRRGDEKLFF. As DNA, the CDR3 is TGTGCCAGTAGTGGCAGGGGGCGGAGGGGTGATGAAAAACTGTTTTTT.

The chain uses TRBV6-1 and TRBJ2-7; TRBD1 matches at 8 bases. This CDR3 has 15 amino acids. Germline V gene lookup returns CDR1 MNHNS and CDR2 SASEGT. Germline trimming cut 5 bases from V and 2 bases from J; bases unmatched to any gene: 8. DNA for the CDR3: TGTGCCAGCAGTACTCCGGGACAGGCTACCTACGAGCAGTACTTC. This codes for CASSTPGQATYEQYF.

The DNA of the CDR3 is TGCGCCAGCAGCTTTTCGACAGGGGGCTTGATTGAAGCTTTCTTT. It translates to CASSFSTGGLIEAFF. The chain couples TRBV5-1 to TRBJ1-1; 10 bases map to TRBD1. This CDR3 contains 15 residues. Looked up from germline, CDR1 is SGHRS and CDR2 is YFSETQ. V trimming: 2 bases; J trimming: 7 bases; junction bases outside the gene matches: 8.

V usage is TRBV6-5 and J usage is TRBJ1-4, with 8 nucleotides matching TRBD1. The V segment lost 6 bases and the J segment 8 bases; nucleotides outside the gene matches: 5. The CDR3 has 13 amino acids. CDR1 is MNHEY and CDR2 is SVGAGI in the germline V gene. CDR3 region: CASRMTGVEKLFF. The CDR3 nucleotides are TGTGCCAGCAGGATGACAGGGGTAGAAAAACTGTTTTTT.

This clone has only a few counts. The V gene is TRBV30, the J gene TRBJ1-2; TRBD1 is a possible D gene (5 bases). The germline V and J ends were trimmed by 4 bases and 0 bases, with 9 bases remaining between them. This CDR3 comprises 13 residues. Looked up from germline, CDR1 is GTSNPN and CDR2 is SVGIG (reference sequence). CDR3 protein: CAWTTVANYGYTF. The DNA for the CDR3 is TGTGCCTGGACGACAGTAGCTAACTATGGCTACACCTTC.

The chain's CDR3 is CASSSSSGAAYEQYF. The CDR3 nucleotides are TGTGCCAGCAGCAGTAGTTCAGGGGCGGCGTACGAGCAGTACTTC. The chain employs TRBV5-4 and TRBJ2-7; D may be TRBD1 (6 bases). Germline V gene data show CDR1 as SGHNT and CDR2 as YYREEE (reference sequence). The V and J ends lost 4 bases and 4 bases respectively, with 18 bases between them. This CDR3 has 15 amino acids.

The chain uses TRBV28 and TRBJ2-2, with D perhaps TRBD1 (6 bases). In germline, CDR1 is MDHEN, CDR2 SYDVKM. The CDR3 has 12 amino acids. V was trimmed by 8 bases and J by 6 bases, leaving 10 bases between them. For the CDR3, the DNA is TGTGCCAGCGGCAGGGGTGCCGGGGAGCTGTTTTTT. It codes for CASGRGAGELFF.

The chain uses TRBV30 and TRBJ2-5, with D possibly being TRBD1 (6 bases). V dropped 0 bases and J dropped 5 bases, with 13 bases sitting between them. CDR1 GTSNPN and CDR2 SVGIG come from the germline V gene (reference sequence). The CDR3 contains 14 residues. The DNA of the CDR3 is TGTGCCTGGAGTGTACTGGGGGCCTTGGAGACCCAGTACTTC. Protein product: CAWSVLGALETQYF.

The CDR3 region is CASSYGVPGGRELFF. The CDR3, as DNA: TGTGCCAGCAGTTACGGGGTTCCGGGAGGGCGGGAGCTGTTTTTT. The V call is TRBV6-5, the J call TRBJ2-2; 8 bases match TRBD2. Germline CDR1 MNHEY, CDR2 SVGAGI. The CDR3 runs to 15 residues. V was clipped by 2 bases and J by 9 bases; unmatched bases: 8.

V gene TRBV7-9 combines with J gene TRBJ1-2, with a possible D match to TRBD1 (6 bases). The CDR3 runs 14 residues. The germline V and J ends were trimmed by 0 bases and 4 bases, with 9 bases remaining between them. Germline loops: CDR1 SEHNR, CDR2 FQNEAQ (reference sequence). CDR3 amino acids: CASSLARTAYGYTF. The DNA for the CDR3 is TGTGCCAGCAGCTTAGCGAGGACAGCCTATGGCTACACCTTC.

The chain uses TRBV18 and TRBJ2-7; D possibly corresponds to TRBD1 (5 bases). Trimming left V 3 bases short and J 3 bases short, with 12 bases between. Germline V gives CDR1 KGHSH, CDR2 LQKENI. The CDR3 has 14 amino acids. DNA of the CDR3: TGTGCCAGCTCACCCGAGATCAGGGACTACGAGCAGTACTTC. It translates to CASSPEIRDYEQYF.

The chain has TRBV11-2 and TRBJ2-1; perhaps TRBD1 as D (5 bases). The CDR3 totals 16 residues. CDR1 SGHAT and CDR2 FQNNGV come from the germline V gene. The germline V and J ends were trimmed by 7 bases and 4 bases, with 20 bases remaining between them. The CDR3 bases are TGTGCCAGCAACCCACCCCGACAGATTTTTTACAATGAGCAGTTCTTC. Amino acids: CASNPPRQIFYNEQFF.

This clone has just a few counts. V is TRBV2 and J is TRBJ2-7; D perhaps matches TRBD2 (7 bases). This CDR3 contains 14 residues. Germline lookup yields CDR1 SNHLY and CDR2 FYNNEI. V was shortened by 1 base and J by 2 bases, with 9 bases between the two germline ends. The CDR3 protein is CASSEGGGAYEQYF. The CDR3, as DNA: TGTGCCAGCAGTGAAGGAGGGGGGGCCTACGAGCAGTACTTC.

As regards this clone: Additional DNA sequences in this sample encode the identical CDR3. This chain's CDR3 is CASSRQGLYGYTF. For the CDR3, the DNA is TGTGCCAGCAGCCGACAGGGTCTCTATGGCTACACCTTC. The rearrangement uses TRBV27 and TRBJ1-2; 7 nucleotides match TRBD1. Germline CDR1 reads MNHEY; CDR2 reads SMNVEV (reference sequence). V shed 6 bases and J 4 bases; nucleotides not matched to a gene: 5. The CDR3 is made up of 13 amino acids.

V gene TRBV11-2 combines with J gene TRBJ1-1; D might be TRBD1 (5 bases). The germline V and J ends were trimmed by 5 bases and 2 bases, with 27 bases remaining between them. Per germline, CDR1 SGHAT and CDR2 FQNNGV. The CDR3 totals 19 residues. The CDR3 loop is CASSVAQGAWSKGNTEAFF. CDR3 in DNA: TGTGCCAGCAGCGTCGCCCAAGGGGCCTGGAGTAAAGGTAACACTGAAGCTTTCTTT.

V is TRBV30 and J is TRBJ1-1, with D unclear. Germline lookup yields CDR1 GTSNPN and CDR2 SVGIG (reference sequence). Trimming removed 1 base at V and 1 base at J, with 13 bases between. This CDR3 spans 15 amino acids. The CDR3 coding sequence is TGTGCCTGGAGTGGCCGGGAGTTCTCGAACACTGAAGCTTTCTTT. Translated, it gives CAWSGREFSNTEAFF. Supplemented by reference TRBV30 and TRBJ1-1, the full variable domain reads SQTIHQWPATLVQPVGSPLSLECTVEGTSNPNLYWYRQAAGRGLQLLFYSVGIGQISSEVPQNLSASRPQDRQFILSSKKLLLSDSGFYLCAWSGREFSNTEAFFGQGTRLTVV.

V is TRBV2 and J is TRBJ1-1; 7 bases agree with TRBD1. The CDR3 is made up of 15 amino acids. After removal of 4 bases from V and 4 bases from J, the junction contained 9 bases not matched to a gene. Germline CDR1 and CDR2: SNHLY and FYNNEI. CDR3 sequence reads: CASSGGGGEGTEAFF. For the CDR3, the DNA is TGTGCCAGCAGTGGTGGAGGGGGCGAAGGCACTGAAGCTTTCTTT.

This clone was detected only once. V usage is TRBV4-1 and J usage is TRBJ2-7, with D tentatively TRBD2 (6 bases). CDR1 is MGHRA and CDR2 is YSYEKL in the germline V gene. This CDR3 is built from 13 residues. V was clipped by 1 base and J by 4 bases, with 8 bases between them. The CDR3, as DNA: TGCGCCAGCAGCCAAGTTGGGGGGTACGAGCAGTACTTC. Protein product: CASSQVGGYEQYF.